The T cell receptor (beta chain) under discussion was sequenced for a study of blood T cell repertoires in COVID-19. Profiled with immunoSEQ multiplex PCR; TCRdb holds only in-frame clones, not every one. The table has around 50,000 clones, approximately 93% seen once. The sequencing input was peripheral blood. The sequence was collected from a man aged 60-69 years with COVID-19, enrolled during active disease.

Here the CDR3 DNA reads TGCGCCAGCAAACTCCAGGGCTCCGGCACCGGGGAGCTGTTTTTT. Protein sequence: CASKLQGSGTGELFF. The rearrangement joins TRBV10-2 to TRBJ2-2; D is perhaps TRBD1 (5 bases). V was pared by 7 bases and J by 4 bases, with 16 bases between. The CDR3 covers 15 residues. Germline V lookup: CDR1 WSHSY, CDR2 SAAADI.